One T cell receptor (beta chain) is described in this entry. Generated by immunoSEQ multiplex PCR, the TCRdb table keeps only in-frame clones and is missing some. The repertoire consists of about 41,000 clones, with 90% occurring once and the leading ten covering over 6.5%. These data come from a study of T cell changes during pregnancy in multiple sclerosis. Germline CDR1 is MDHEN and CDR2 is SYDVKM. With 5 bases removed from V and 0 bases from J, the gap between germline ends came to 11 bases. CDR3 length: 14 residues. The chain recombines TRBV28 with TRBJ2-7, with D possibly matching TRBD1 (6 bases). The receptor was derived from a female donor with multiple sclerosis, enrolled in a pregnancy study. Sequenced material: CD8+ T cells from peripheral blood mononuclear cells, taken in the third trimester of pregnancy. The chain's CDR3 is CASSHRGSSYEQYF. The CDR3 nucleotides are TGTGCCAGCAGTCATAGGGGGAGCTCCTACGAGCAGTACTTC.